This is a list of T cell receptor beta chains from one sample in a study of T cells after yellow fever vaccination. TCRdb re-analysed the 5' RACE reads in MiXCR, keeping a single row per CDR3 protein. The sample gives around 180,000 distinct CDR3 sequences, roughly 6.4% of which show up once; under 3% is in the top ten. The sequenced sample was CD4+ T cells sorted from PBMCs, obtained on the day of the first yellow fever vaccination. Receptors were obtained from a man between 18 and 29 years old who received the YFV17D yellow fever vaccine. CDR3s include the opening cysteine and the closing phenylalanine or tryptophan. Each record gives: CDR3 length, D gene, clone size, V gene, J gene, CDR3 DNA, CDR3 protein. D genes are given only for firm matches. Clone size is shown for a subset of rows, as once, few, many or a class of expanded clone.

len: 17; d_gene: TRBD1; abundance: NA; v_gene: TRBV5-6; j_gene: TRBJ1-1; CDR3nt: TGTGCCAGCAGCTTGGTTGGACAGGGGGCTTGGGGCACTGAAGCTTTCTTT; CDR3aa: CASSLVGQGAWGTEAFF
len: 19; d_gene: TRBD1; abundance: many; v_gene: TRBV4-2; j_gene: TRBJ1-6; CDR3nt: TGTGCCAGCAGCCAAGAAATTCAGGCAGGGGGCTCCTATAATTCACCCCTCCACTTT; CDR3aa: CASSQEIQAGGSYNSPLHF
len: 15; d_gene: TRBD2; abundance: many; v_gene: TRBV20-1; j_gene: TRBJ2-1; CDR3nt: TGCAGTGCTGGGGGGACGGCGGGGGTATACAATGAGCAGTTCTTC; CDR3aa: CSAGGTAGVYNEQFF
len: 16; d_gene: NA; abundance: few; v_gene: TRBV5-1; j_gene: TRBJ2-7; CDR3nt: TGCGCCAGCAGCTTGGATTTGGGTCTTAATCTCTACGAGCAGTACTTC; CDR3aa: CASSLDLGLNLYEQYF
len: 13; d_gene: NA; abundance: many; v_gene: TRBV7-9; j_gene: TRBJ1-1; CDR3nt: TGTGCCAGCAGCTTAAGGATAGTCCCTGAAGCTTTCTTT; CDR3aa: CASSLRIVPEAFF
len: 12; d_gene: NA; abundance: many; v_gene: TRBV6-6; j_gene: TRBJ1-1; CDR3nt: TGTGCCAGCAGTTACGTTGGGACAGAAGCTTTCTTT; CDR3aa: CASSYVGTEAFF
len: 15; d_gene: TRBD2; abundance: NA; v_gene: TRBV7-2; j_gene: TRBJ2-7; CDR3nt: TGTGCCAGCAGCTTTAGCGGGGGGATTCCCTACGAGCAGTACTTC; CDR3aa: CASSFSGGIPYEQYF
len: 11; d_gene: TRBD1; abundance: NA; v_gene: TRBV30; j_gene: TRBJ1-1; CDR3nt: TGTGCCTGGCTTACAGGGGTTGAAGCTTTCTTT; CDR3aa: CAWLTGVEAFF
len: 15; d_gene: NA; abundance: few; v_gene: TRBV18; j_gene: TRBJ1-2; CDR3nt: TGTGCCAGCTCACCGTCGCCAGTGGAGAACTATGGCTACACCTTC; CDR3aa: CASSPSPVENYGYTF
len: 15; d_gene: NA; abundance: NA; v_gene: TRBV7-2; j_gene: TRBJ2-2; CDR3nt: TGTGCCAGCAGCTTATACGGGGGTCGGACCGGGGAGCTGTTTTTT; CDR3aa: CASSLYGGRTGELFF
len: 14; d_gene: TRBD2; abundance: many; v_gene: TRBV15; j_gene: TRBJ2-1; CDR3nt: TGTGCCACCAGCAGAGCCGGGACTAGCGATTTATTGATCTTC; CDR3aa: CATSRAGTSDLLIF
len: 14; d_gene: TRBD1; abundance: few; v_gene: TRBV12-3/TRBV12-4; j_gene: TRBJ1-4; CDR3nt: TGTGCCAGCAGCCCACAGGGGCCGAATGAAAAACTGTTTTTT; CDR3aa: CASSPQGPNEKLFF
len: 16; d_gene: NA; abundance: NA; v_gene: TRBV6-5; j_gene: TRBJ1-6; CDR3nt: TGTGCCAGCAGTTACTGGGCAGGGCCCTATAATTCACCCCTCCACTTT; CDR3aa: CASSYWAGPYNSPLHF
len: 14; d_gene: NA; abundance: NA; v_gene: TRBV20-1; j_gene: TRBJ2-3; CDR3nt: TGCAGTGCTAGAGACCCCTGGCGGACAGATACGCAGTATTTT; CDR3aa: CSARDPWRTDTQYF
len: 17; d_gene: NA; abundance: many; v_gene: TRBV7-2; j_gene: TRBJ1-1; CDR3nt: TGTGCCAGCAGCCCTGGATACACGGCCTATATGAACACTGAAGCTTTCTTT; CDR3aa: CASSPGYTAYMNTEAFF
len: 16; d_gene: NA; abundance: few; v_gene: TRBV27; j_gene: TRBJ1-6; CDR3nt: TGTGCCAGCGGGGGGCTCGGGCCGGTCTATAATTCACCCCTCCACTTT; CDR3aa: CASGGLGPVYNSPLHF
len: 16; d_gene: NA; abundance: many; v_gene: TRBV4-3; j_gene: TRBJ1-1; CDR3nt: TGCGCCAGCAGCCAAGCGACTGGATACCCTAACACTGAAGCTTTCTTT; CDR3aa: CASSQATGYPNTEAFF
len: 14; d_gene: TRBD1; abundance: many; v_gene: TRBV12-3/TRBV12-4; j_gene: TRBJ2-5; CDR3nt: TGTGCCAGCAGGCGTACCGGGACAGCGGAGACCCAGTACTTC; CDR3aa: CASRRTGTAETQYF
len: 17; d_gene: TRBD1; abundance: few; v_gene: TRBV7-2; j_gene: TRBJ1-1; CDR3nt: TGTGCCAGCAGCTTACATGGGGCAGGGGGCCCGAACACTGAAGCTTTCTTT; CDR3aa: CASSLHGAGGPNTEAFF
len: 15; d_gene: NA; abundance: few; v_gene: TRBV10-3; j_gene: TRBJ2-7; CDR3nt: TGTGCCATCAGTGAGTCATGGGAAGGGGCAGCTCGGCAGTACTTC; CDR3aa: CAISESWEGAARQYF
len: 13; d_gene: TRBD1; abundance: NA; v_gene: TRBV4-2; j_gene: TRBJ1-4; CDR3nt: TGTGCCAGCACTGACAGGGAGGGCGAAAAACTGTTTTTT; CDR3aa: CASTDREGEKLFF
len: 15; d_gene: TRBD1; abundance: few; v_gene: TRBV7-2; j_gene: TRBJ1-3; CDR3nt: TGTGCCAGCAGCTCCGGACAGGGCTCTGGAAACACCATATATTTT; CDR3aa: CASSSGQGSGNTIYF
len: 12; d_gene: NA; abundance: few; v_gene: TRBV5-4; j_gene: TRBJ2-7; CDR3nt: TGTGCCAGCAGCCAGGGATTTCGCGAGCAGTACTTC; CDR3aa: CASSQGFREQYF
len: 14; d_gene: TRBD1; abundance: NA; v_gene: TRBV6-1; j_gene: TRBJ1-2; CDR3nt: TGTGCCAGCACCAGGACAGGGGGGGACTATGGCTACACCTTC; CDR3aa: CASTRTGGDYGYTF
len: 15; d_gene: NA; abundance: NA; v_gene: TRBV4-3; j_gene: TRBJ2-3; CDR3nt: TGCGCCAGCAGCCAAGTCAACGAGGGGGGATATACGCAGTATTTT; CDR3aa: CASSQVNEGGYTQYF
len: 15; d_gene: NA; abundance: many; v_gene: TRBV6-2/TRBV6-3; j_gene: TRBJ1-1; CDR3nt: TGTGCCAGCAGTTCAGCCCGGACGGTGAACACTGAAGCTTTCTTT; CDR3aa: CASSSARTVNTEAFF
len: 14; d_gene: NA; abundance: many; v_gene: TRBV4-3; j_gene: TRBJ1-1; CDR3nt: TGCGCCAGCAGCCAAATCGCCGGCGGCCCTGAAGCTTTCTTT; CDR3aa: CASSQIAGGPEAFF